This is a list of T cell receptor beta chains from one sample in a study of T cell responses to AZD1222 COVID-19 vaccine. Some clones are missing from TCRdb's copy, which holds only in-frame ones; the method was immunoSEQ multiplex PCR. The sample lists about 140,000 clones, 85% to 95% seen once, with 5% to 5.5% in the top ten. Source: peripheral blood, taken on day 0 of AZD1222 vaccination. The receptors come from an adult in good health. CDR3s include the opening cysteine and the closing phenylalanine or tryptophan. The order of the fields is V gene, J gene, clone size, CDR3 protein. Size tells how often a clone was seen (once, few, many) or the class of an expanded clone, and some rows leave it out.

>TRBV10-3|TRBJ2-1|NA
CAISESTSGSSYNEQFF
>TRBV6-4|TRBJ1-1|NA
CASSDSNRGTEAFF
>TRBV7-9|TRBJ2-3|few
CASTETGKPGTQYF
>TRBV30|TRBJ1-1|NA
CAWDRENTEAFF
>TRBV27|TRBJ2-7|NA
CASSADRSAEQYF
>TRBV9|TRBJ2-2|NA
CASSVLGTGYTGELFF
>TRBV27|TRBJ1-1|NA
CARQGHSIQGKTEAFF
>TRBV27|TRBJ2-5|NA
CASRMTGQETQYF
>TRBV18|TRBJ1-1|NA
CASSQIHRGRKGTEAFF
>TRBV2|TRBJ2-3|NA
CASSDGTSGSADTQYF
>TRBV10-1|TRBJ2-1|once
CASRPMPGQGAPLIYNEQFF
>TRBV19|TRBJ2-1|NA
CASSNLASPLNNEQFF
>TRBV6-5|TRBJ2-1|NA
CASSYSTFSSYNEQFF
>TRBV30|TRBJ1-2|NA
CAWSAGSYGYTF